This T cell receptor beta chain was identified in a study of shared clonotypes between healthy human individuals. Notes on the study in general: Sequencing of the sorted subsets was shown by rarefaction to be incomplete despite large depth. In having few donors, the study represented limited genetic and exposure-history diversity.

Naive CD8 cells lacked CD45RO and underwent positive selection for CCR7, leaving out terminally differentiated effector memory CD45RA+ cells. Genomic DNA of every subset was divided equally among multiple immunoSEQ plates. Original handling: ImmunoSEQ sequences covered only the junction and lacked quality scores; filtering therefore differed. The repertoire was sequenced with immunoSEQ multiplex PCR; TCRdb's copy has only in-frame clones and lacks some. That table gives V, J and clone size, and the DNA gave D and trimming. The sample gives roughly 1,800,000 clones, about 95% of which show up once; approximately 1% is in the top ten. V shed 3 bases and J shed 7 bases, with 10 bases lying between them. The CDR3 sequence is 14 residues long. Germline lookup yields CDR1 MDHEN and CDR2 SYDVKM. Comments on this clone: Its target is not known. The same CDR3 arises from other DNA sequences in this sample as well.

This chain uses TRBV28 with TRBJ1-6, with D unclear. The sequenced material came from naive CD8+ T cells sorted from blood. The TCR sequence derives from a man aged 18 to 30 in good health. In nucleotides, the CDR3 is TGTGCCAGCAGTTTTGGAGGCCCCAATTCACCCCTCCACTTT. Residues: CASSFGGPNSPLHF.